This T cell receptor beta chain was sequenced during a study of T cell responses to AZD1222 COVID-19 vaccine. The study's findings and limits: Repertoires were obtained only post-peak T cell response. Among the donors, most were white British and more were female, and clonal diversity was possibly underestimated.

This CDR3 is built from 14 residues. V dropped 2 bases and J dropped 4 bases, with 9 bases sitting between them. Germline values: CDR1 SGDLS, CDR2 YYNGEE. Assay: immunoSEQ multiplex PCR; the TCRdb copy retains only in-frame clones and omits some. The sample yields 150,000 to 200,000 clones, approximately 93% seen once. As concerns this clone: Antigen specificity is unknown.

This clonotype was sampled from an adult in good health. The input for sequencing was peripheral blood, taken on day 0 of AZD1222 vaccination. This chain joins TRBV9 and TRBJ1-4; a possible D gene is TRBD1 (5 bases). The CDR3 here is CASSVGLLNEKLFF. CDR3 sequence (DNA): TGTGCCAGCAGCGTGGGACTGCTTAATGAAAAACTGTTTTTT.